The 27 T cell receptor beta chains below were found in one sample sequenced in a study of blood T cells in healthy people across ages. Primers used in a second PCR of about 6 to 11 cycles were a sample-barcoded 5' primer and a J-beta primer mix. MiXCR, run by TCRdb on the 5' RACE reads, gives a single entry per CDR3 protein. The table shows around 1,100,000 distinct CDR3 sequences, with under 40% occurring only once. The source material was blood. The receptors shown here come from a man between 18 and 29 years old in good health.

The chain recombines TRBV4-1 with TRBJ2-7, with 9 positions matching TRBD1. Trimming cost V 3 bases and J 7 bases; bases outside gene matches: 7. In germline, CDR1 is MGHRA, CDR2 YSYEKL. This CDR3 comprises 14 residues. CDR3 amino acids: CASSQSGTGKEQYF. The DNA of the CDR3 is TGCGCCAGCAGCCAGTCCGGGACAGGGAAGGAGCAGTACTTC.

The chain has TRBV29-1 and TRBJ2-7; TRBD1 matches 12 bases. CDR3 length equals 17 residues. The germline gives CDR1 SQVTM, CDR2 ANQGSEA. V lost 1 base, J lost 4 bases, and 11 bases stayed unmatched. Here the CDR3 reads CSVEAGTGGLSVYEQYF. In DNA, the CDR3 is TGCAGCGTTGAAGCCGGGACAGGGGGCTTAAGCGTTTACGAGCAGTACTTC.

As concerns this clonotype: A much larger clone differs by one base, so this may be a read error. The CDR3: CAIQDVQETQFF. In nucleotides, the CDR3 is TGTGCCATCCAGGACGTGCAAGAGACCCAGTTCTTC. The chain carries TRBV10-3 and TRBJ2-5, with unresolved D. The J call may be faulty, since TRBJ2-1 better matches the DNA end. The CDR3 totals 12 residues. The germline CDR1 and CDR2 sequences are ENHRY and SYGVKD.

CDR3 residues: CASSPATNNCYEQYF. As DNA, the CDR3 is TGTGCCAGCAGCCCCGCTACAAATAACTGCTACGAGCAGTACTTC. The chain couples TRBV7-8 to TRBJ2-7; D is uncertain. The CDR3 sequence is 15 residues long. With 5 bases removed from V and 3 bases from J, the gap between germline ends came to 17 bases. The germline V gene encodes CDR1 SGHVS and CDR2 FQNEAQ.

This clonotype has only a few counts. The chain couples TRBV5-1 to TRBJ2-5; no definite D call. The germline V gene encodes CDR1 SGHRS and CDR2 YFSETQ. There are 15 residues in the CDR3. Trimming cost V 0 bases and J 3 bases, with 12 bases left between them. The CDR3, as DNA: TGCGCCAGCAGCTTGGAAGGGCGAAGGGAAGAGACCCAGTACTTC. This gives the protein CASSLEGRREETQYF.

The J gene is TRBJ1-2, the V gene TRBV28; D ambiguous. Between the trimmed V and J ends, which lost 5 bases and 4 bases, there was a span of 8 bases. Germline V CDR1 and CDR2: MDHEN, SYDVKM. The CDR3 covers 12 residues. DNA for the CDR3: TGTGCCAGCAGTCGACGAGTCTATGGCTACACCTTC. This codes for CASSRRVYGYTF.

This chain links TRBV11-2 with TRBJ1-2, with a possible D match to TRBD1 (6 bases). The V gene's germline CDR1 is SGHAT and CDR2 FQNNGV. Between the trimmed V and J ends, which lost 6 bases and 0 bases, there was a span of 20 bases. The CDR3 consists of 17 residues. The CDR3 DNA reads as TGTGCCAGCAGTCGTACAGGGTGGGATACAACTAACTATGGCTACACCTTC. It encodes CASSRTGWDTTNYGYTF. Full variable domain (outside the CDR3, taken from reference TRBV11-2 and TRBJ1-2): EAGVAQSPRYKIIEKRQSVAFWCNPISGHATLYWYQQILGQGPKLLIQFQNNGVVDDSQLPKDRFSAERLKGVDSTLKIQPAKLEDSAVYLCASSRTGWDTTNYGYTFGSGTRLTVV.

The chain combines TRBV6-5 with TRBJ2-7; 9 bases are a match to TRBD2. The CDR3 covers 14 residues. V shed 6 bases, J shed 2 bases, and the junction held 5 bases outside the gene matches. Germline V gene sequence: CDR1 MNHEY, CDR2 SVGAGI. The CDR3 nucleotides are TGTGCCAGCAGCCCGACTAGCGGTCCCTACGAGCAGTACTTC. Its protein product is CASSPTSGPYEQYF.

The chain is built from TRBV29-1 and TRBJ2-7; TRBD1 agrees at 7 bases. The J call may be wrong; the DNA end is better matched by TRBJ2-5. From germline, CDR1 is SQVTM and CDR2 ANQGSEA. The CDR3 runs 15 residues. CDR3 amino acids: CSVTPGQVSEETQYF. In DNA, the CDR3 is TGCAGCGTGACCCCAGGACAGGTATCGGAAGAGACCCAGTACTTC.

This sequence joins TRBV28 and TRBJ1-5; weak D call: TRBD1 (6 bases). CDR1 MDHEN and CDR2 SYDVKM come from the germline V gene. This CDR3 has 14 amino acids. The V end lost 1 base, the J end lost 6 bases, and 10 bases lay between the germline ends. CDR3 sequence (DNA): TGTGCCAGCAGTTTATTTAGGGGGGCTCAGCCCCAGCATTTT. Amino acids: CASSLFRGAQPQHF.

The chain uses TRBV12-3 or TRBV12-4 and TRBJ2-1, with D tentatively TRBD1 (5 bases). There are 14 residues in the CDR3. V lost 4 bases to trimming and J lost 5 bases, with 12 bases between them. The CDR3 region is CASSSLREHNEQFF. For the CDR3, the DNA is TGTGCCAGCAGTTCCCTCAGGGAACACAATGAGCAGTTCTTC.

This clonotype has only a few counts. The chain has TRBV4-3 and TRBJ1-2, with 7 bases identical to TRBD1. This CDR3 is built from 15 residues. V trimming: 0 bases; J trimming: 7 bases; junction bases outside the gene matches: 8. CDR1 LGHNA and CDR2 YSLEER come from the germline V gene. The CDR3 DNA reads TGCGCCAGCAGCCAAGATTACAGGGGTGGGGGTGGCTACACCTTC. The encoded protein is CASSQDYRGGGGYTF.

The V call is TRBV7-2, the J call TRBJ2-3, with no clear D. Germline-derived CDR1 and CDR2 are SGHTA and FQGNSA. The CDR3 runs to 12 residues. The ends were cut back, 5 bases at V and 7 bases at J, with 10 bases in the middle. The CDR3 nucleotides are TGTGCCAGCAGCGTGATCGTCCATACGCAGTATTTT. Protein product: CASSVIVHTQYF.

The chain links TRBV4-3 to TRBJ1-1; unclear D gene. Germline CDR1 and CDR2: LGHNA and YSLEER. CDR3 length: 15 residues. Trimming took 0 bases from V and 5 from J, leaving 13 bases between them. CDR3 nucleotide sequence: TGCGCCAGCAGCCAAGACCTGGGTAGTAAGACTGAAGCTTTCTTT. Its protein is CASSQDLGSKTEAFF.

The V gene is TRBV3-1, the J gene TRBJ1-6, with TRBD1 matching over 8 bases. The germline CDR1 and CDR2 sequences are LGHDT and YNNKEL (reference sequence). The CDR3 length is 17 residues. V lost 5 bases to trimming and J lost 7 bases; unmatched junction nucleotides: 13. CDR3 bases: TGTGCCAGCAGCGATAAGACAGGGGCCGGGGAGAATTCACCCCTCCACTTT. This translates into CASSDKTGAGENSPLHF. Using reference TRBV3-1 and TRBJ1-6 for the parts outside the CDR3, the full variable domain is DTAVSQTPKYLVTQMGNDKSIKCEQNLGHDTMYWYKQDSKKFLKIMFSYNNKELIINETVPNRFSPKSPDKAHLNLHINSLELGDSAVYFCASSDKTGAGENSPLHFGNGTRLTVT.

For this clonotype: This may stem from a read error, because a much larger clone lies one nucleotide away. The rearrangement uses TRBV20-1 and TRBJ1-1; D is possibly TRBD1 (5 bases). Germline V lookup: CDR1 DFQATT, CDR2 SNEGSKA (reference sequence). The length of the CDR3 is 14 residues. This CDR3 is CSVRDQGRNTEAFF. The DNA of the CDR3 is TGCAGTGTTAGAGATCAGGGACGGAACACTGAAGCTTTCTTT.

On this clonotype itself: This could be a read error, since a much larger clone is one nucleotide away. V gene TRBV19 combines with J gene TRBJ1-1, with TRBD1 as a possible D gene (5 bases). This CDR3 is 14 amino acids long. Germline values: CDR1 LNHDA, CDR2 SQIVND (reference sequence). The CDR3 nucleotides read TGTGTCAGTAGCTGGGGACGGGTGAACACTGAAGCTTTCTTT. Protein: CVSSWGRVNTEAFF.

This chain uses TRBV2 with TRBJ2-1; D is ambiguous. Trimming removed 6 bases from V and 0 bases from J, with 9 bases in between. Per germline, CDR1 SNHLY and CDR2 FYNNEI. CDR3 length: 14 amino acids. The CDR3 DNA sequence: TGTGCCAGCAGCGGGCGGAGCTCCTACAATGAGCAGTTCTTC. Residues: CASSGRSSYNEQFF.

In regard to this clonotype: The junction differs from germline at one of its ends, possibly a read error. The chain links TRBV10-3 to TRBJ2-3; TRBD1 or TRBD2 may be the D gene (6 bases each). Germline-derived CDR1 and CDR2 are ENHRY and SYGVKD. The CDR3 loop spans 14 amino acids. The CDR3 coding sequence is TGCGCCATCAGCAAGGGGGGAGGCACAGATACGCAGTATTTT. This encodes CAISKGGGTDTQYF.

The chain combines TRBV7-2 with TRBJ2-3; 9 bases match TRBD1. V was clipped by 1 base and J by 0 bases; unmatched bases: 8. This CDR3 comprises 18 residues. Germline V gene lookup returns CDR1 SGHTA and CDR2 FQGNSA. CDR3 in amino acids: CASSLGGQGIASTDTQYF. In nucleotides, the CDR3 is TGTGCCAGCAGCTTAGGGGGACAGGGTATCGCGAGCACAGATACGCAGTATTTT.

This CDR3 is CASSHSRRGPNTGELFF. CDR3 nucleotide sequence: TGTGCCAGCAGCCATTCAAGGAGGGGCCCGAACACCGGGGAGCTGTTTTTT. The V and J genes are TRBV11-1 and TRBJ2-2, with D possibly matching TRBD2 (6 bases). Between the trimmed V and J ends, which lost 5 bases and 0 bases, there was a span of 16 bases. The CDR3 has 17 residues. CDR1 is SGHAT, CDR2 FQDESV, per germline (reference sequence). The variable domain in full, completed from reference TRBV11-1 and TRBJ2-2, reads EAEVAQSPRYKITEKSQAVAFWCDPISGHATLYWYRQILGQGPELLVQFQDESVVDDSQLPKDRFSAERLKGVDSTLKIQPAELGDSAMYLCASSHSRRGPNTGELFFGEGSRLTVL.

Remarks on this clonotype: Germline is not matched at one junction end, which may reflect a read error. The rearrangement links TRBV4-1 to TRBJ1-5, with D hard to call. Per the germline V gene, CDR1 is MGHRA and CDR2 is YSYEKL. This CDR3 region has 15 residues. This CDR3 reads CASSLVGPVGQLQHF. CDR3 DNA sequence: TGCGCCAGCAGCCTAGTAGGGCCTGTGGGTCAGCTCCAGCATTTT.

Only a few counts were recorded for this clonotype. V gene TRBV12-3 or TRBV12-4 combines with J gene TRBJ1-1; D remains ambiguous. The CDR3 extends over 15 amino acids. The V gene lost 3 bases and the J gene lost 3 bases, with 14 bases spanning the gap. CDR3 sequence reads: CASSFASGGDTEAFF. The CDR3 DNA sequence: TGTGCCAGCAGTTTCGCCTCGGGTGGGGACACTGAAGCTTTCTTT.

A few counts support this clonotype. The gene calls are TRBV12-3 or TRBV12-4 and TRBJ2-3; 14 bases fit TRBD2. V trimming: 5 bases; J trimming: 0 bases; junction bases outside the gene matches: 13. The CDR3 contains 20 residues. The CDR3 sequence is CASSRRQGLAGVASTDTQYF. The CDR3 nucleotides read TGTGCCAGCAGTCGTCGGCAGGGACTAGCGGGGGTCGCTAGCACAGATACGCAGTATTTT.

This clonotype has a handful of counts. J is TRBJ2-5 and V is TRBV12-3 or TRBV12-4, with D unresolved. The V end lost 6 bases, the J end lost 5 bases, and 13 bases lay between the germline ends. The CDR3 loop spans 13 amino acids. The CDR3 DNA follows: TGTGCCAGCAGACTTACCCTCGGGGAGACCCAGTACTTC. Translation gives CASRLTLGETQYF.

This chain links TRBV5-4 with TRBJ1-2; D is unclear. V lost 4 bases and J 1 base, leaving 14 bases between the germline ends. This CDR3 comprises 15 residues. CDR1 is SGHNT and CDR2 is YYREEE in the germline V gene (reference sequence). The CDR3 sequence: CASSPIYQDNYGYTF. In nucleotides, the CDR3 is TGTGCCAGCAGCCCTATTTATCAGGATAACTATGGCTACACCTTC.

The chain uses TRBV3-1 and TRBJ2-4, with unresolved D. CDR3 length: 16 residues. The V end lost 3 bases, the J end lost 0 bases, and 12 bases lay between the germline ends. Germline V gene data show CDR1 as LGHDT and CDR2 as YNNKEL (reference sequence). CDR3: CASSQQEGIAKNIQYF. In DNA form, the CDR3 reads TGTGCCAGCAGCCAGCAGGAAGGTATAGCCAAAAACATTCAGTACTTC.